The 18 T cell receptor beta chains reported below all come from one sample, sequenced in a study of spatial heterogeneity in lung cancer. Findings and caveats of the study: Mutation counts in tumors were tracked by counts of expanded intratumoral alpha and beta TCRs.

These TCRs' antigens remain unknown. TCRdb processed the 5' RACE reads anew with MiXCR; each CDR3 protein has one entry. The sample lists over 1,400 distinct CDR3 sequences, approximately 17% occurring once. Time point noted: sample taken at primary tumor resection. The input for sequencing was lung tumor tissue, taken at surgery. These receptors all come from a male donor with early-stage non-small cell lung cancer.

This clonotype was seen a handful of times. The CDR3: CSASERQALTDTQYF. CDR3 nucleotides: TGCAGTGCTAGCGAAAGACAGGCTTTGACAGATACGCAGTATTTT. The chain recombines TRBV20-1 with TRBJ2-3, with D possibly being TRBD1 (6 bases). Germline V gene lookup returns CDR1 DFQATT and CDR2 SNEGSKA (reference sequence). CDR3 length: 15 amino acids. V was clipped by 3 bases and J by 3 bases, with 16 bases between them.

Judged by abundance, this clonotype is medium-sized. This rearrangement joins TRBV7-6 to TRBJ2-7; 8 nucleotides agree with TRBD1. This CDR3 region has 14 residues. CDR1 is SGHVS, CDR2 FNYEAQ, per germline. Trimming took 2 bases from V and 5 from J; bases not matched to a gene: 5. The CDR3 sequence: CASSLRTGRNEQYF. The CDR3 bases are TGTGCCAGCAGCTTAAGGACAGGGAGGAACGAGCAGTACTTC.

By sample share, this clonotype is medium-sized (0.01 to 0.1%). In DNA, the CDR3 is TGTGCCAGCAGCAAAGGGACAGGGCGCACAGATACGCAGTATTTT. Protein: CASSKGTGRTDTQYF. The chain recombines TRBV7-2 with TRBJ2-3; 9 bases are a match to TRBD1. V lost 5 bases and J lost 1; bases outside the gene matches: 4. The CDR3 is 15 amino acids. Germline assignment: CDR1 SGHTA and CDR2 FQGNSA.

By sample fraction, this clonotype is medium-sized (0.01 to 0.1%). This chain connects TRBV6-2 or TRBV6-3 to TRBJ2-7; possible D gene TRBD2, 6 bases. Trimming cost V 7 bases and J 3 bases, with 10 bases left between them. The CDR3 length is 12 residues. CDR1 MNHEY and CDR2 SVGEGT come from the germline V gene. The CDR3 loop is CASTGEIYEQYF. Written as DNA, the CDR3 is TGTGCCAGCACGGGGGAAATCTACGAGCAGTACTTC.

CDR3 sequence reads: CAWTSGRGSYEQYF. The CDR3, as DNA: TGTGCCTGGACCTCTGGGCGGGGTTCCTACGAGCAGTACTTC. V gene TRBV30 combines with J gene TRBJ2-7, with a tentative D call TRBD2 (6 bases). V shed 4 bases and J shed 1 base, with 14 bases lying between them. Germline CDR1 and CDR2: GTSNPN and SVGIG (reference sequence). The CDR3 runs 14 residues.

V gene TRBV6-1 combines with J gene TRBJ1-5; D not certain. The germline V gene has CDR1 MNHNS and CDR2 SASEGT. Trimming shortened V by 6 bases and J by 2 bases, and 11 bases separated the two germline ends. The CDR3 runs 14 residues. The CDR3, as DNA: TGTGCCAGCAGGGAGTACACGGGCAATCAGCCCCAGCATTTT. It codes for CASREYTGNQPQHF.

By sample share, this clonotype is medium-sized (0.01 to 0.1%). This chain uses TRBV4-2 with TRBJ2-1, with unresolved D. The V end was cut by 4 bases, the J end by 5 bases, with 6 bases between. Germline V gives CDR1 LGHNA, CDR2 YNFKEQ. CDR3 length equals 12 residues. The DNA for the CDR3 is TGTGCCAGCAGCCCTAGGGACAATGAGCAGTTCTTC. Its protein product is CASSPRDNEQFF.

In its sample, this clonotype was seen many times. The rearrangement uses TRBV6-2 or TRBV6-3 and TRBJ2-5; D is undetermined. Germline V CDR1 and CDR2: MNHEY, SVGEGT. The V gene lost 1 base and the J gene lost 1 base, with 7 bases spanning the gap. The CDR3 sequence is 14 residues long. The CDR3, as DNA: TGTGCCAGCAGTTACTGGGGAACCCAAGAGACCCAGTACTTC. The encoded protein is CASSYWGTQETQYF.

This clonotype was seen more than once but under ten times. The chain is built from TRBV7-1 and TRBJ2-1, with 12 nucleotides matching TRBD1. TRBV7-1 is reported as an ORF; its role is uncertain. With 2 bases clipped from V and 5 bases from J, the junction kept 10 bases outside the gene matches. The CDR3 spans 18 residues. Written as DNA, the CDR3 is TGTGCCAGCAGCTCACTTTTATCTAGGGACAGGGGGCACAATGAGCAGTTCTTC. As protein: CASSSLLSRDRGHNEQFF.

The rearrangement joins TRBV7-7 to TRBJ2-5; no firm D call. The V end lost 2 bases, the J end lost 1 base, and 8 bases lay between the germline ends. Germline loops: CDR1 SSHAT, CDR2 FNYEAQ (reference sequence). The CDR3 covers 14 residues. CDR3 nucleotide sequence: TGTGCCAGCAGCTTAAATCTGATCCAAGAGACCCAGTACTTC. It codes for CASSLNLIQETQYF.

This clonotype was detected only a few times. The J gene is TRBJ2-2, the V gene TRBV5-1, with 11 bases identical to TRBD2. The germline V gene encodes CDR1 SGHRS and CDR2 YFSETQ. The CDR3 extends over 18 amino acids. The ends lost 0 bases at V and 5 bases at J; junction bases unmatched: 9. CDR3 in DNA: TGCGCCAGCAGCTTGGATCTAGCGGGAGGCCAGGGGACCGGGGAGCTGTTTTTT. This codes for CASSLDLAGGQGTGELFF. The complete variable domain, with remaining parts taken from reference TRBV5-1 and TRBJ2-2, reads KAGVTQTPRYLIKTRGQQVTLSCSPISGHRSVSWYQQTPGQGLQFLFEYFSETQRNKGNFPGRFSGRQFSNSRSEMNVSTLELGDSALYLCASSLDLAGGQGTGELFFGEGSRLTVL.

By share, this clonotype counts as medium-sized (0.01 to 0.1%). The chain is built from TRBV20-1 and TRBJ2-1; D unclear. Germline V lookup: CDR1 DFQATT, CDR2 SNEGSKA (reference sequence). The germline V and J ends were trimmed by 4 bases and 1 base, with 5 bases remaining between them. There are 12 residues in the CDR3. Written as DNA, the CDR3 is TGCAGTGCTACAGTTTCCTACAATGAGCAGTTCTTC. Amino acids: CSATVSYNEQFF.

Relative to its sample, this clonotype is medium-sized. Written as DNA, the CDR3 is TGCAGTGCTCGGGACGGTTGGGATCAGCCCCAGCATTTT. It translates to CSARDGWDQPQHF. V is TRBV20-1 and J is TRBJ1-5, with D possibly being TRBD1 (5 bases). Trimming took 5 bases from V and 5 from J, leaving 13 bases between them. In germline, CDR1 is DFQATT, CDR2 SNEGSKA (reference sequence). CDR3 length: 13 residues.

By share of the sample, this clonotype is medium-sized. The chain couples TRBV18 to TRBJ1-6; D gene unclear. The V gene's germline CDR1 is KGHSH and CDR2 LQKENI. The CDR3 is 12 residues long. V gave up 6 bases and J gave up 7 bases, with 7 bases separating them. This chain's CDR3 is CASSSENSPLHF. Written as DNA, the CDR3 is TGTGCCAGCTCGTCCGAAAATTCACCCCTCCACTTT.

This sequence joins TRBV7-2 and TRBJ2-3; D is uncertain. The CDR3 is 13 amino acids. Trimming took 3 bases from V and 1 from J, leaving 5 bases between them. In germline, CDR1 is SGHTA, CDR2 FQGNSA. DNA for the CDR3: TGTGCCAGCAGCTTGATCCGCACAGATACGCAGTATTTT. Translated, it gives CASSLIRTDTQYF.

The chain has TRBV18 and TRBJ2-2, with no clear D. V lost 5 bases to trimming and J lost 1 base, with 8 bases between them. This CDR3 is built from 14 residues. Germline-derived CDR1 and CDR2 are KGHSH and LQKENI. The CDR3 nucleotides are TGTGCCAGCTCATTTACAGAGAACACCGGGGAGCTGTTTTTT. It translates to CASSFTENTGELFF. Combining the CDR3 with reference TRBV18 and TRBJ2-2 gives the whole variable domain NAGVMQNPRHLVRRRGQEARLRCSPMKGHSHVYWYRQLPEEGLKFMVYLQKENIIDESGMPKERFSAEFPKEGPSILRIQQVVRGDSAAYFCASSFTENTGELFFGEGSRLTVL.

By share, this clonotype ranks as medium-sized. The V call is TRBV7-2, the J call TRBJ1-6, with D unclear. The V and J ends lost 2 bases and 13 bases respectively, with 9 bases between them. Per the germline V gene, CDR1 is SGHTA and CDR2 is FQGNSA. The CDR3 is made up of 12 amino acids. The CDR3, as DNA: TGTGCCAGCAGCTTATGGCAGTTGCCCCTCCACTTT. This gives the protein CASSLWQLPLHF.

This clonotype is medium-sized in the sample. CDR3 in DNA: TGTGCCAGCTCATCAGAGATAGAGAGGAACACTGAAGCTTTCTTT. Its translation: CASSSEIERNTEAFF. The chain combines TRBV18 with TRBJ1-1; no reliable D call. The length of the CDR3 is 15 residues. Trimming shortened V by 5 bases and J by 1 base, and 14 bases separated the two germline ends. Germline values: CDR1 KGHSH, CDR2 LQKENI.